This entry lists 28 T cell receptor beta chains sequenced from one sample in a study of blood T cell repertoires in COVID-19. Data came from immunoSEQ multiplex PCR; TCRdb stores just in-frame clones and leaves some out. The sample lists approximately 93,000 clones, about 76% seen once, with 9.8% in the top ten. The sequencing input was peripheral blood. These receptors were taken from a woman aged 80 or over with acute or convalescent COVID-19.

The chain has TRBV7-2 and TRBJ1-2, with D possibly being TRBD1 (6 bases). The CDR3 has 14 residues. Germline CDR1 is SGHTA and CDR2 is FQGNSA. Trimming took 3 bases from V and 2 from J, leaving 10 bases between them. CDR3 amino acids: CASSFRTENYGYTF. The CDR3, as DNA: TGTGCCAGCAGCTTCCGGACAGAGAACTATGGCTACACCTTC.

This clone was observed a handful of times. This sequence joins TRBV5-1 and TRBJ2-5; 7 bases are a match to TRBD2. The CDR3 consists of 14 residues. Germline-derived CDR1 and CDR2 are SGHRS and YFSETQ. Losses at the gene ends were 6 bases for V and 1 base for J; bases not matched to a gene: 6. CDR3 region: CASNVKRGQETQYF. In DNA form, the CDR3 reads TGCGCCAGCAACGTAAAGCGGGGCCAAGAGACCCAGTACTTC. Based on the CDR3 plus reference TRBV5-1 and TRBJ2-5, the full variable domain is KAGVTQTPRYLIKTRGQQVTLSCSPISGHRSVSWYQQTPGQGLQFLFEYFSETQRNKGNFPGRFSGRQFSNSRSEMNVSTLELGDSALYLCASNVKRGQETQYFGPGTRLLVL.

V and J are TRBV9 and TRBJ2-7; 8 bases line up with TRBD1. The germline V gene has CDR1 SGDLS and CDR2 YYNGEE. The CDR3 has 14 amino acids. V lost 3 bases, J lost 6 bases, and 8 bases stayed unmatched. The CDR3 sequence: CASSALGTGLEQYF. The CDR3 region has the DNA TGTGCCAGCAGCGCCCTCGGGACAGGACTCGAGCAGTACTTC.

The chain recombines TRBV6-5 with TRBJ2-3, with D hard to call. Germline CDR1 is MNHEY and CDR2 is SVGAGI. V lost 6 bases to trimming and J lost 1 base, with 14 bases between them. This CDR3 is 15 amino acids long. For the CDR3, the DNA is TGTGCCAGCAGACAAGACACCTATCGCACAGATACGCAGTATTTT. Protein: CASRQDTYRTDTQYF.

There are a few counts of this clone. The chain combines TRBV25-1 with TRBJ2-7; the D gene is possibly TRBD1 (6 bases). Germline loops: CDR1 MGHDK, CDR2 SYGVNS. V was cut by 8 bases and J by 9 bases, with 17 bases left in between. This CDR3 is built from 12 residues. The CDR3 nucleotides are TGTGCCAGCGGCCGGGACACCGGGCGGCAGTACTTC. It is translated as CASGRDTGRQYF.

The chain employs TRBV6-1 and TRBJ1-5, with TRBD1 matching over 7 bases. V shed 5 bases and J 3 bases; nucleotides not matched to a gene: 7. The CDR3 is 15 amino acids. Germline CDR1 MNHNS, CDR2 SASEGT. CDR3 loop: CASSSPTGANQPQHF. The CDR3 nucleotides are TGTGCCAGCAGTTCACCAACAGGGGCCAATCAGCCCCAGCATTTT.

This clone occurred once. The CDR3 DNA reads as TGCGCCAGCAGCTTACAGGGCAGCAGCGAAAATACGCAGTATTTT. Protein: CASSLQGSSENTQYF. This chain connects TRBV5-1 to TRBJ2-3; a weak D match, TRBD1 (6 bases). Trimming took 2 bases from V and 7 from J, leaving 17 bases between them. The CDR3 has 15 residues. Germline V gene lookup returns CDR1 SGHRS and CDR2 YFSETQ.

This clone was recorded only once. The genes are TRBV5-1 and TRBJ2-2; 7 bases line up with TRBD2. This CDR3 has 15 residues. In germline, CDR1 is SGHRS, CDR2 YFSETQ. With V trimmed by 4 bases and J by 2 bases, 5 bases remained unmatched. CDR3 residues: CASSTSGDNTGELFF. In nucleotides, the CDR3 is TGCGCCAGCAGCACAAGCGGGGATAACACCGGGGAGCTGTTTTTT.

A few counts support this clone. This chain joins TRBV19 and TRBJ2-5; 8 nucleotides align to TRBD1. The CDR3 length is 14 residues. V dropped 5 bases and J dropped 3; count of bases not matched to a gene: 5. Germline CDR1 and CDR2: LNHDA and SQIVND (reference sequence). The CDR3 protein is CASSWTGREETQYF. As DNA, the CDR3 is TGTGCCAGTAGTTGGACAGGGAGAGAAGAGACCCAGTACTTC.

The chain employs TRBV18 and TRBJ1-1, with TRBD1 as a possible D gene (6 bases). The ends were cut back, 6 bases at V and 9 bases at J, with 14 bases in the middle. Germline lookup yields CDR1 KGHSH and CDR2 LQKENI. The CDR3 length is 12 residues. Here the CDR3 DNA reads TGTGCCAGCTCTCCGGCCGGGACACAAGCTTTCTTT. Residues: CASSPAGTQAFF.

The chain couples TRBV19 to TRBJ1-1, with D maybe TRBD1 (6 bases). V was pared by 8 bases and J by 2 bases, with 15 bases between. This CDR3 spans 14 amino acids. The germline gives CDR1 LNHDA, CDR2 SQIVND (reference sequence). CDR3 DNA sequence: TGTGCCAGTCGGGGGGCTTCCCCCAACACTGAAGCTTTCTTT. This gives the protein CASRGASPNTEAFF.

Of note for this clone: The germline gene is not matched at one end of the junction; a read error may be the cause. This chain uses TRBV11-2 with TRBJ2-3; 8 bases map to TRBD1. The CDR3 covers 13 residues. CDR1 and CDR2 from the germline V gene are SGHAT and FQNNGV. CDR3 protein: CASSSLQQGGLDF. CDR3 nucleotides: TGTGCCAGCAGCTCCTTGCAACAGGGGGGCTTGGATTTT. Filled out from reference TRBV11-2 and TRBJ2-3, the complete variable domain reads EAGVAQSPRYKIIEKRQSVAFWCNPISGHATLYWYQQILGQGPKLLIQFQNNGVVDDSQLPKDRFSAERLKGVDSTLKIQPAKLEDSAVYLCASSSLQQGGLDFGPGTRLTVL.

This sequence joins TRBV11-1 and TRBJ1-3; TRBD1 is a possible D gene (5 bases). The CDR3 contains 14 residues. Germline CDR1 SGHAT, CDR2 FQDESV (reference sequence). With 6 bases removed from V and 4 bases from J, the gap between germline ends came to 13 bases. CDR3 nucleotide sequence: TGTGCCAGCAGTCAGGGATCCGCCGGAAACACCATATATTTT. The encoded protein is CASSQGSAGNTIYF.

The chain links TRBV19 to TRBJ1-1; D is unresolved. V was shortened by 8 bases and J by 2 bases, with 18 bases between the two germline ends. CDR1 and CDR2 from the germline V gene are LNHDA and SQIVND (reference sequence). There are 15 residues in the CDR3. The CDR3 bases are TGTGCCAGTCACACCTCTCAGGCCACCAACACTGAAGCTTTCTTT. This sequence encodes CASHTSQATNTEAFF. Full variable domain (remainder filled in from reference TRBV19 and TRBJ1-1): DGGITQSPKYLFRKEGQNVTLSCEQNLNHDAMYWYRQDPGQGLRLIYYSQIVNDFQKGDIAEGYSVSREKKESFPLTVTSAQKNPTAFYLCASHTSQATNTEAFFGQGTRLTVV.

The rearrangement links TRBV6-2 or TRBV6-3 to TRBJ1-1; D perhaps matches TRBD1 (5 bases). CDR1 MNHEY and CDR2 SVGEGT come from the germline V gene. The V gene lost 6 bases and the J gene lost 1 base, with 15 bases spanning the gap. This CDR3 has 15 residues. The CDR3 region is CASSPPGAANTEAFF. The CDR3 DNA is TGTGCCAGCAGCCCCCCTGGGGCAGCGAACACTGAAGCTTTCTTT.

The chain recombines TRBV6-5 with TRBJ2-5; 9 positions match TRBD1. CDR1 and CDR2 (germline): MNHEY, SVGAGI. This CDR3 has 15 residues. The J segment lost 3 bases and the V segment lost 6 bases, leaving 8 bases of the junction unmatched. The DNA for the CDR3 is TGTGCCAGCAGACGGACAGGGGTGGGGAAAGAGACCCAGTACTTC. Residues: CASRRTGVGKETQYF.

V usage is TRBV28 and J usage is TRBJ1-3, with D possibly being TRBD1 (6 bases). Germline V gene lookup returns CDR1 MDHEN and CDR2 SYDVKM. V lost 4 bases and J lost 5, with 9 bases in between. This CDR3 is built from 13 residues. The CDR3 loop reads CASSSGQRNTIYF. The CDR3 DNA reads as TGTGCCAGCAGTTCCGGACAGAGAAACACCATATATTTT.

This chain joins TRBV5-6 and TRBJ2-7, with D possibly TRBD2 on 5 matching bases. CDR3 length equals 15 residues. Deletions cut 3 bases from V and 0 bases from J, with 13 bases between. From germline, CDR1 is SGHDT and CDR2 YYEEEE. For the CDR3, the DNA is TGTGCCAGCAGCTCAGACCGACGGGACTCCTACGAGCAGTACTTC. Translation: CASSSDRRDSYEQYF.

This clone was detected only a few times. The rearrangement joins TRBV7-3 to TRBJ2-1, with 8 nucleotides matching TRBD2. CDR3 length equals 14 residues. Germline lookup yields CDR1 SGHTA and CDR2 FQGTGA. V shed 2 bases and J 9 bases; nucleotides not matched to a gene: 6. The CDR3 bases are TGTGCCAGCAGCTTATCAGCGGGAGTGAGTGAGCAGTTCTTC. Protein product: CASSLSAGVSEQFF.

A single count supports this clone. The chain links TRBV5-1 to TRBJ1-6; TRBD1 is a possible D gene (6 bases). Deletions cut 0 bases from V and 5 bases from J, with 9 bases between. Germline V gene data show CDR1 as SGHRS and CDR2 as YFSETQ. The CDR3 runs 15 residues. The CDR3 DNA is TGCGCCAGCAGCTTGGGACAGGCTGATAATTCACCCCTCCACTTT. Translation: CASSLGQADNSPLHF. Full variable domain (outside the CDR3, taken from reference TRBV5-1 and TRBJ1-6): KAGVTQTPRYLIKTRGQQVTLSCSPISGHRSVSWYQQTPGQGLQFLFEYFSETQRNKGNFPGRFSGRQFSNSRSEMNVSTLELGDSALYLCASSLGQADNSPLHFGNGTRLTVT.

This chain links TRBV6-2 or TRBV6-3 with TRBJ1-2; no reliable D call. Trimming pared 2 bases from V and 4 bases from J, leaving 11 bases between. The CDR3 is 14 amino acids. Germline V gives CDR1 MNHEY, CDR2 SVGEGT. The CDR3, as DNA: TGTGCCAGCAGTTACCCCGTCCCCGTCTATGGCTACACCTTC. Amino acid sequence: CASSYPVPVYGYTF.

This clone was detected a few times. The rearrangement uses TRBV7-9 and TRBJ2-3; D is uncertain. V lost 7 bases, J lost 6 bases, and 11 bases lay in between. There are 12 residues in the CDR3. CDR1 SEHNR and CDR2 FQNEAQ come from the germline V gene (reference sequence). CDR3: CASTLSEDTQYF. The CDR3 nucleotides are TGTGCCAGCACCCTATCGGAGGATACGCAGTATTTT.

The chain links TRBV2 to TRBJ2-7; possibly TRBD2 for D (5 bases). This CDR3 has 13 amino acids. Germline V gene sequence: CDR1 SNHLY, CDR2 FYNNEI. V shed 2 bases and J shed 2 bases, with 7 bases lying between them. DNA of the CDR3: TGTGCCAGCAGTGAATTCGGGGCCTACGAGCAGTACTTC. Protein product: CASSEFGAYEQYF. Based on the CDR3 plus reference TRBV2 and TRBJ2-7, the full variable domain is EPEVTQTPSHQVTQMGQEVILRCVPISNHLYFYWYRQILGQKVEFLVSFYNNEISEKSEIFDDQFSVERPDGSNFTLKIRSTKLEDSAMYFCASSEFGAYEQYFGPGTRLTVT.

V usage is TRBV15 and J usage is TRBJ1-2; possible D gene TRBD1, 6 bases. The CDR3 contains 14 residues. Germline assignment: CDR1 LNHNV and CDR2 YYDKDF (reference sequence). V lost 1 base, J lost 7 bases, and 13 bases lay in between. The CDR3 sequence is CATSRAGGAVGYTF. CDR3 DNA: TGTGCCACCAGCAGAGCTGGGGGGGCGGTTGGCTACACCTTC.

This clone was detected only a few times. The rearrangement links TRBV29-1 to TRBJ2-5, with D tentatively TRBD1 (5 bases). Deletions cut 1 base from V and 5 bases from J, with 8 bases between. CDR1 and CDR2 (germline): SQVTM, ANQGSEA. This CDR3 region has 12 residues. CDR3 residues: CSVEAGWETQYF. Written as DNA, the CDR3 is TGCAGCGTTGAAGCAGGGTGGGAGACCCAGTACTTC.

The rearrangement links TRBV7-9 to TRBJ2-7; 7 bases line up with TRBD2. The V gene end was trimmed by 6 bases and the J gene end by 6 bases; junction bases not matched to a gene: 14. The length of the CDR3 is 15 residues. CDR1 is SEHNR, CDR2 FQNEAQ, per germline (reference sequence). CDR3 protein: CASSLAGATGGEQYF. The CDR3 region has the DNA TGTGCCAGCAGTCTAGCAGGCGCTACGGGGGGCGAGCAGTACTTC.

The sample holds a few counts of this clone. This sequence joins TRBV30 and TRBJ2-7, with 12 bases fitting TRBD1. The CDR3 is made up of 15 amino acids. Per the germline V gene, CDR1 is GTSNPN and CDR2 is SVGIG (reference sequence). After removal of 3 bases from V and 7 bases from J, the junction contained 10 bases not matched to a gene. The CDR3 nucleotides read TGTGCCTGGAGGCCTCCGGGACAGGGGGCAAGGGAGCAGTACTTC. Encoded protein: CAWRPPGQGAREQYF.

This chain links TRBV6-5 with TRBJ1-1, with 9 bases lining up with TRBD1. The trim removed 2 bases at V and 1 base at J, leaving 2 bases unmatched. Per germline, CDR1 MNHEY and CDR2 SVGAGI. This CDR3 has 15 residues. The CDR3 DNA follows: TGTGCCAGCAGTTACGGGACAGGGACGAACACTGAAGCTTTCTTT. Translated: CASSYGTGTNTEAFF.